This TCR beta chain was identified in a study of blood T cells in healthy people across ages (dated by TCRdb to between 2014 and 2017). About the study as a whole: In model experiments, template switching captured roughly one uniquely barcoded TCR beta cDNA molecule for every two T cells. Donors of different ages were randomly distributed across sequencing lanes to avoid experimental bias. Four age groups were formed from the donors: young (average 16 years), middle-aged (just under 40), aged (62) and long-lived (more than 75). To track age-related changes in TCR beta repertoire diversity, the study relied on deep sequencing normalized with unique cDNA molecular identifiers. Two additional independent replicas of 1 million unique cDNA reads from the same blood draw were analyzed for two donors (one aged 18 to 29 and one aged 80 or older).

Taken from cysteine to phenylalanine, the CDR3 has 15 residues. CDR3 DNA only is kept here, 45 bases in frame from base 1. Trimming removed 0 bases from V and 5 bases from J; the gene matches leave 1 base unexplained. Looking up the germline V gene yields CDR1 ENHRY and CDR2 SYGVKD. Overall study results and their limits: Because the CMV infection status of the donors was unknown, age-related changes in expanded clonotypes may potentially have been confounded. Estimates of total diversity based on one million sequenced T cells were considered lower bounds and underestimates. As age increased, observed TCR beta diversity per million T cells dropped in a roughly linear way, and a significant reduction was already evident by age roughly 40. Observed TCR beta diversity correlated strongly with the percentage of naive T cells measured by flow cytometry. Compared with the aged group, the long-lived group had more naive CD4+ T cells, fewer expanded clones and increased TCR diversity, suggesting age selection. Because profiling used bulk unsorted PBMCs, naive and antigen-experienced compartments could not be compared conclusively.

Systemically healthy Caucasian individuals from Russia, 39 in total and aged about 6 to 95 years, were included as donors. Approximately 9.3 milliliters of peripheral blood were drawn from each donor into EDTA-treated Vacutainer tubes. Ficoll-Paque density-gradient centrifugation was used to isolate PBMCs, with at least 7 million per sample. Total RNA, at least 6 micrograms per sample, was extracted from PBMCs with Trizol reagent. Naive CD45RAhigh/CD27high T cell percentages were measured by flow cytometry on a PBMC aliquot from every donor. The table lists this clonotype with a few counts. The antigen it binds to is not known. The sample holds no much larger clone one base away, and base qualities are not on file. Library creation used 5' RACE. Sequencing was carried out with an Illumina HiSeq 2500. The second PCR ran for roughly 7 to 11 cycles and used a J-beta primer mix along with a sample-barcoded 5' primer. Each TCR beta cDNA molecule received a unique molecular identifier from a template-switch 5' adaptor carrying 12 random nucleotides. Each sample yielded at least 3 million CDR3-containing paired-end reads. First-strand cDNA synthesis was performed from all RNA using the Mint cDNA synthesis kit, with priming by a TRBC-specific oligonucleotide. Following uracil-DNA glycosylase treatment, a first 18-cycle PCR with universal primers M1SS and BC2_uni_R was performed on all cDNA. The paper's processing steps were these. Normalization of each sample was performed by random selection of 1 million high-quality reads, each carrying a distinct molecular identifier. Reads with shared molecular identifiers were discarded instead of being binned into consensus sequences. MiTCR, with a Q25 quality threshold and the strictest error-elimination algorithm, was used for CDR3 identification, clonotype clustering and error correction. Lower-bound total TCR beta diversity was estimated with a nonparametric unseen species model using Euler transformation. TCRdb's own reprocessing of the public reads used fastp at Q25 and MiXCR and kept productive beta chains. Every distinct CDR3 protein forms one entry, paired with its most common genes and DNA. It is TCRdb's table, rather than the study itself, that gives the V and J calls and clone size. For this sample there are 1.5 million or so distinct CDR3 sequences; approximately 42% appear just once. In total, the top ten clones hold over 3.5% of the sample.

The receptor was derived from a woman between 18 and 29 years old in good health. The chain joins TRBV10-3 to TRBJ2-7, with 13 junctional bases fitting TRBD2. The material sequenced was blood. This receptor carries the CDR3 CAISESGLAGNEQYF. The nucleotide sequence reads as follows: TGTGCCATCAGTGAGTCGGGACTAGCGGGAAACGAGCAGTACTTC.